The rows below give T cell receptor beta chains drawn from one sample of a study of blood T cell repertoires in COVID-19. Produced via immunoSEQ multiplex PCR; TCRdb's table is partial and in-frame only. The sample consists of some 140,000 clones, about four fifths of them appearing once. Sequenced input: PBMCs or T cells enriched from blood (not recorded which). The origin of the receptors is a man aged 40-49 years with acute COVID-19. The CDR3 runs from the conserved cysteine through the conserved F or W. A D gene is named only where the DNA matches it firmly.

J gene,D gene,V gene,CDR3 protein,CDR3 DNA
TRBJ2-5,TRBD2,TRBV9,CASSVGISGGFQETQYF,TGTGCCAGCAGCGTAGGCATTAGCGGGGGCTTCCAAGAGACCCAGTACTTC
TRBJ1-6,-,TRBV9,CASSVEAASNSPLHF,TGTGCCAGCAGCGTAGAAGCAGCGTCTAATTCACCCCTCCACTTT
TRBJ1-4,-,TRBV19,CASSTNRATNEKLFF,TGTGCCAGTAGTACCAACAGGGCAACTAATGAAAAACTGTTTTTT
TRBJ1-5,-,TRBV7-2,CASSPQGLTPPQHF,TGTGCCAGCAGCCCTCAAGGACTCACGCCGCCCCAGCATTTT
TRBJ2-4,TRBD2,TRBV4-3,CASSQGLAGLDIQYF,TGCGCCAGCAGCCAAGGCCTAGCGGGATTAGACATTCAGTACTTC
TRBJ1-6,-,TRBV21-1,CASLSKGQRSGNSYNSPLHF,TGTGCCAGCCTTAGTAAGGGACAGAGGTCAGGAAACTCCTATAATTCACCCCTCCACTTT
TRBJ2-7,TRBD2,TRBV7-2,CAVRLAGGLEQYF,TGTGCCGTACGACTAGCGGGAGGGCTCGAGCAGTACTTC
TRBJ2-1,-,TRBV7-8,CASSLGPSPYNEQFF,TGTGCCAGCAGCTTAGGGCCCAGTCCCTACAATGAGCAGTTCTTC
TRBJ1-5,-,TRBV28,CASSLNGRNQPQHF,TGTGCCAGCAGTTTAAATGGCAGGAATCAGCCCCAGCATTTT
TRBJ2-5,TRBD1,TRBV6-5,CASSYSYRGEETQYF,TGTGCCAGCAGTTACTCGTACAGGGGGGAGGAGACCCAGTACTTC
TRBJ1-6,-,TRBV5-4,CASSLWEGLEYNSPLHF,TGTGCCAGCAGCTTGTGGGAGGGGTTGGAATATAATTCACCCCTCCACTTT
TRBJ1-3,TRBD1,TRBV7-2,CASSFGQGVPSGNTIYF,TGTGCCAGCAGCTTCGGACAGGGTGTCCCTTCTGGAAACACCATATATTTT
TRBJ1-1,TRBD1,TRBV5-6,CASSRGQGKALAEAFF,TGTGCCAGCAGCAGAGGACAGGGTAAAGCTCTGGCTGAAGCTTTCTTT
TRBJ2-3,-,TRBV6-2/TRBV6-3,CASSYSVRDELTDTQYF,TGTGCCAGCAGTTACTCGGTGCGGGATGAGCTTACAGATACGCAGTATTTT
TRBJ1-1,TRBD1,TRBV28,CASSSHRGGGRTEAFF,TGTGCCAGCAGTTCCCACAGGGGCGGAGGGAGAACTGAAGCTTTCTTT
TRBJ1-3,-,TRBV5-4,CASSLDSYSGNTIYF,TGTGCCAGCAGCTTGGACAGCTACTCTGGAAACACCATATATTTT
TRBJ1-2,-,TRBV21-1,CASSKFRGTYGYTF,TGTGCCAGCAGCAAATTCAGGGGGACCTATGGCTACACCTTC
TRBJ1-6,TRBD1,TRBV19,CASRGQGSSPLHF,TGTGCCAGTAGGGGACAGGGAAGTTCACCCCTCCACTTT
TRBJ2-1,TRBD1,TRBV6-2/TRBV6-3,CASSPDRAGLYNEQFF,TGTGCCAGCAGCCCGGACAGGGCGGGGCTCTACAATGAGCAGTTCTTC
TRBJ2-1,TRBD2,TRBV4-3,CASSHRLAGGNEQFF,TGCGCCAGCAGCCACCGACTAGCGGGAGGAAATGAGCAGTTCTTC
TRBJ2-5,-,TRBV19,CASSIWGEETQYF,TGTGCCAGTAGTATCTGGGGGGAAGAGACCCAGTACTTC
TRBJ2-7,-,TRBV5-1,CASSRRFNDKIYEQYF,TGCGCCAGCAGCCGAAGATTTAATGACAAAATCTACGAGCAGTACTTC
TRBJ2-1,TRBD1,TRBV19,CASSSGQGTYNEQFF,TGTGCCAGTAGTTCGGGACAGGGTACCTACAATGAGCAGTTCTTC
TRBJ1-1,-,TRBV6-5,CASNQGGGYTEAFF,TGTGCCAGCAATCAGGGAGGGGGTTACACTGAAGCTTTCTTT
TRBJ1-2,-,TRBV6-5,CASIAGSAVYGYTF,TGTGCCAGCATCGCCGGGAGCGCGGTCTATGGCTACACCTTC